This T cell receptor beta chain was identified during a study of T cell responses to AZD1222 COVID-19 vaccine. Findings of the study overall: Females made up more of the donors, who were largely white British, and clonal diversity may have come out too low. The CD4 TCRs associated with vaccination extended across spike and predominated at 160-218 and 743-854.

TCRdb's table, derived via immunoSEQ multiplex PCR, lists solely in-frame clones and lacks some. The sample holds 45,000 to 50,000 clones, 75% to 90% seen once. With regard to this clone: No antigen is known for it.

The sequencing here drew on peripheral blood, taken 28 days after the second AZD1222 dose. This clonotype was obtained from an adult who received the AZD1222 COVID-19 vaccine.

The CDR3 coding sequence is TGTGCCAGCAGCCAAGATTTAGGGCAGCTATTTGAAGCTTTCTTT. This gives the protein CASSQDLGQLFEAFF. The V gene is TRBV4-2, the J gene TRBJ1-1; D ambiguous. With 0 bases removed from V and 7 bases from J, the gap between germline ends came to 15 bases. The V gene's germline CDR1 is LGHNA and CDR2 YNFKEQ. The CDR3 sequence is 15 residues long.